This T cell receptor beta chain emerged from a study of blood T cells in healthy people across ages. The study's findings and limits: PBMCs that were unsorted prevented a conclusive naive versus antigen-experienced comparison.

Next came a second PCR, run for 7 to 11 cycles, which used a sample-barcoded 5' primer along with a J-beta primer mix. From the 5' RACE reads, TCRdb called clonotypes with MiXCR, one entry per CDR3 protein. Among about 1,600,000 distinct CDR3 sequences listed, roughly 45% were seen once. This CDR3 is built from 15 residues. Trimming cost V 4 bases and J 10 bases; bases outside gene matches: 13. CDR1 and CDR2 from the germline V gene are SGHRS and YFSETQ. Each donor had approximately 10 milliliters of peripheral blood drawn. Each sample yielded at least 6 million isolated PBMCs. This clonotype was recorded many times. Its antigen is not identified.

What was sequenced was blood. The source of this sequence is a woman aged 18 to 35 in good health. The chain is built from TRBV5-1 and TRBJ2-1, with 8 bases aligning to TRBD2. CDR3 protein: CASSAGGSPLEEQFF. The CDR3 coding sequence is TGCGCCAGCAGCGCGGGAGGTAGCCCTCTAGAAGAGCAGTTCTTC.